The TCR beta chain under discussion was sequenced for a study of blood T cell repertoires in COVID-19. Study background: There were acute and convalescent COVID-19 samples, and they came from the United States, Italy and Spain. T cells, B-cell-depleted T cells, or PBMCs supplied cDNA or gDNA.

Original analysis: Reference gene primer amplification in the assay estimated nucleated cell counts. Profiling relied on immunoSEQ multiplex PCR, and the TCRdb table lists in-frame clones only, not all of them. The DNA was the basis for D and trimming; V, J and clone size are from that table. Of around 210,000 clones listed, 70% to 90% were seen once; the top ten hold roughly 0.78%. V was pared by 1 base and J by 6 bases, with 7 bases between. The CDR3 spans 13 residues. CDR1 and CDR2 from the germline V gene are SGHTA and FQGNSA. Material for sequencing was peripheral blood. The receptor comes from a woman aged 70-85 years with acute or convalescent COVID-19. The chain is built from TRBV7-2 and TRBJ2-1, with no clear D. CDR3 loop: CASSLGPVNEQFF. The DNA for the CDR3 is TGTGCCAGCAGCTTAGGGCCAGTCAATGAGCAGTTCTTC.